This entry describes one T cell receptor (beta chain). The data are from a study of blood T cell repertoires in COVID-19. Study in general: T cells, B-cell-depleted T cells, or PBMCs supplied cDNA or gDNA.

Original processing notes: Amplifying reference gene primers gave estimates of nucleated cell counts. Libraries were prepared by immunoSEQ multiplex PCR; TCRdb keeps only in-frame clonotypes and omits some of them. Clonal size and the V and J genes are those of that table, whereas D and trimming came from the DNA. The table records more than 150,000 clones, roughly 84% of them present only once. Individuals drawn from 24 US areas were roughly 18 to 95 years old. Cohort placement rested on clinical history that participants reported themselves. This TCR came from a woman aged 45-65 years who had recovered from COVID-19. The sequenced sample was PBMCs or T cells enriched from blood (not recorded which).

CDR3 nucleotides: TGTGCCAGCGGTCAGACAGGGTCGAATGAAAAACTGTTTTTT. Protein: CASGQTGSNEKLFF. The chain combines TRBV2 with TRBJ1-4, with 7 bases matching TRBD1. V was clipped by 8 bases and J by 5 bases; unmatched bases: 8. Germline V gene data show CDR1 as SNHLY and CDR2 as FYNNEI. The CDR3 runs 14 residues. Full variable domain (outside the CDR3, taken from reference TRBV2 and TRBJ1-4): EPEVTQTPSHQVTQMGQEVILRCVPISNHLYFYWYRQILGQKVEFLVSFYNNEISEKSEIFDDQFSVERPDGSNFTLKIRSTKLEDSAMYFCASGQTGSNEKLFFGSGTQLSVL.